A single sample gave rise to the 25 T cell receptor beta chains below, sequenced in a study of cytomegalovirus exposure and HLA in healthy donors. Some clones are missing from TCRdb's copy, which holds only in-frame ones; the method was immunoSEQ multiplex PCR. The table includes roughly 120,000 clones, roughly 88% detected once. Sample: PBMCs. The receptors here all came from a woman aged 30 to 39 in good health and CMV-seropositive.

This clone has a single count. V gene TRBV4-2 combines with J gene TRBJ2-1; weak D call: TRBD2 (7 bases). This CDR3 has 14 residues. The germline CDR1 and CDR2 sequences are LGHNA and YNFKEQ. Trimming took 5 bases from V and 5 from J, leaving 13 bases between them. CDR3 region: CASSGGGANNEQFF. In nucleotides, the CDR3 is TGTGCCAGCAGCGGGGGGGGCGCTAACAATGAGCAGTTCTTC.

This chain uses TRBV19 with TRBJ2-7; TRBD2 aligns across 11 bases. This CDR3 region has 14 residues. J lost 5 bases, V lost 4 bases, and 4 bases had no gene match. Germline CDR1 is LNHDA and CDR2 is SQIVND (reference sequence). CDR3 nucleotide sequence: TGTGCCAGTAGTACTAGCGGGAGGAACCACGAGCAGTACTTC. It is translated as CASSTSGRNHEQYF.

The rearrangement links TRBV10-3 to TRBJ2-7, with 10 bases identical to TRBD2. CDR1 is ENHRY, CDR2 SYGVKD, per germline. The CDR3 extends over 16 amino acids. The J segment lost 1 base and the V segment lost 2 bases, leaving 5 bases of the junction unmatched. The CDR3 sequence: CAISEESGRVSYEQYF. The CDR3, as DNA: TGTGCCATCAGTGAGGAAAGCGGGAGGGTTTCCTACGAGCAGTACTTC.

This clone was found a few times. The genes are TRBV5-1 and TRBJ2-1; a weak D match, TRBD1 (6 bases). The CDR3 covers 15 residues. From germline, CDR1 is SGHRS and CDR2 YFSETQ. V lost 4 bases to trimming and J lost 5 bases, with 16 bases between them. CDR3 coding DNA: TGCGCCAGCAGCATGGGGACATGGGAAAACAATGAGCAGTTCTTC. As protein: CASSMGTWENNEQFF.

This CDR3 is CASSPMGLAGTDTQYF. The DNA of the CDR3 is TGTGCCAGCTCACCAATGGGACTAGCGGGTACAGATACGCAGTATTTT. The chain links TRBV18 to TRBJ2-3; 12 nucleotides agree with TRBD2. The V and J ends lost 2 bases and 3 bases, in that order; junction bases with no gene match: 3. CDR3 length: 16 residues. Germline V gene lookup returns CDR1 KGHSH and CDR2 LQKENI.

This rearrangement joins TRBV14 to TRBJ2-1; TRBD2 matches at 9 bases. V lost 1 base, J lost 8 bases, and 9 bases stayed unmatched. Germline CDR1 reads SGHDN; CDR2 reads FVKESK. This CDR3 region has 16 residues. CDR3 DNA: TGTGCCAGCAGCCAAGTAAGCAGCGGGAGGAGGTATGAGCAGTTCTTC. Translation gives CASSQVSSGRRYEQFF.

The V and J genes are TRBV6-5 and TRBJ1-2; TRBD1 matches at 7 bases. The CDR3 consists of 14 residues. Germline trimming cut 2 bases from V and 3 bases from J; bases unmatched to any gene: 3. CDR1 and CDR2 from the germline V gene are MNHEY and SVGAGI. CDR3 sequence (DNA): TGTGCCAGCAGTTACCTGGGACAGTACTATGGCTACACCTTC. This translates into CASSYLGQYYGYTF.

The rearrangement uses TRBV6-1 and TRBJ2-3; 9 positions match TRBD1. CDR1 is MNHNS and CDR2 is SASEGT in the germline V gene. The junction had 8 bases not matched to a gene; V was cut back by 8 bases and J by 5 bases. There are 14 residues in the CDR3. The CDR3, as DNA: TGTGCCAGCGCCGGGACAGGGATCGAAGATACGCAGTATTTT. Amino acid sequence: CASAGTGIEDTQYF.

J is TRBJ2-1 and V is TRBV7-3; the D gene is possibly TRBD2 (6 bases). Between the trimmed V and J ends, which lost 8 bases and 9 bases, there was a span of 17 bases. CDR3 length equals 13 residues. Per the germline V gene, CDR1 is SGHTA and CDR2 is FQGTGA. The CDR3 is CASSPAGRAEQFF. The CDR3 DNA sequence: TGTGCCAGCTCCCCGGCGGGGCGAGCTGAGCAGTTCTTC.

The genes are TRBV10-3 and TRBJ2-7, with D possibly matching TRBD1 (6 bases). The germline V gene has CDR1 ENHRY and CDR2 SYGVKD. Trimming took 5 bases from V and 0 from J, leaving 11 bases between them. The CDR3 consists of 14 residues. CDR3 sequence: CAISNGTPSYEQYF. In nucleotides, the CDR3 is TGTGCCATCAGTAACGGGACACCCTCCTACGAGCAGTACTTC.

The V and J genes are TRBV7-2 and TRBJ1-3; 7 bases are shared with TRBD1. This CDR3 has 17 amino acids. Germline-derived CDR1 and CDR2 are SGHTA and FQGNSA. V shed 2 bases and J 0 bases; nucleotides not matched to a gene: 7. This CDR3 is CASSLRTTGISGNTIYF. CDR3 bases: TGTGCCAGCAGCTTACGTACGACAGGGATCTCTGGAAACACCATATATTTT.

This clone was found a few times. The chain recombines TRBV10-3 with TRBJ2-7, with 8 bases lining up with TRBD1. Unmatched junction bases numbered 4, after V lost 8 bases and J lost 4 bases. The CDR3 has 12 residues. In germline, CDR1 is ENHRY, CDR2 SYGVKD. The CDR3 DNA follows: TGTGCCATCGATGACAGGGGATACGAGCAGTACTTC. Its protein product is CAIDDRGYEQYF.

This chain uses TRBV9 with TRBJ2-3, with D maybe TRBD1 (6 bases). The CDR3 runs 12 residues. Trimming shortened V by 4 bases and J by 6 bases, and 9 bases separated the two germline ends. The germline CDR1 and CDR2 sequences are SGDLS and YYNGEE. The CDR3 bases are TGTGCCAGCAGCTCGAGGGGGGATACGCAGTATTTT. This encodes CASSSRGDTQYF.

The chain links TRBV30 to TRBJ2-1, with D perhaps TRBD2 (5 bases). The V end lost 3 bases, the J end lost 3 bases, and 15 bases lay between the germline ends. The CDR3 consists of 15 residues. CDR1 is GTSNPN and CDR2 is SVGIG in the germline V gene (reference sequence). CDR3 sequence reads: CAWSLALVVYNEQFF. The CDR3 nucleotides read TGTGCCTGGAGCCTAGCCCTAGTGGTCTACAATGAGCAGTTCTTC.

The chain uses TRBV2 and TRBJ2-7; D is undetermined. This CDR3 region has 12 residues. In germline, CDR1 is SNHLY, CDR2 FYNNEI. Trimming pared 7 bases from V and 6 bases from J, leaving 13 bases between. CDR3: CASTPTTTEQYF. CDR3 sequence (DNA): TGTGCCAGCACCCCAACTACCACCGAGCAGTACTTC.

This chain connects TRBV7-3 to TRBJ2-7; maybe TRBD2 (6 bases). The CDR3 is 17 amino acids. Germline V gene sequence: CDR1 SGHTA, CDR2 FQGTGA. Trimming left V 1 base short and J 4 bases short, with 20 bases between. The CDR3 DNA follows: TGTGCCAGCAGCTTAATCCTTGGGGAGGCAGGCCGATACGAGCAGTACTTC. It encodes CASSLILGEAGRYEQYF.

The chain couples TRBV27 to TRBJ2-7, with a possible D match to TRBD2 (5 bases). The germline gives CDR1 MNHEY, CDR2 SMNVEV (reference sequence). V lost 6 bases to trimming and J lost 5 bases, with 17 bases between them. This CDR3 is built from 14 residues. CDR3 in amino acids: CASSRRLGSDEQYF. As DNA, the CDR3 is TGTGCCAGCAGCCGACGCTTGGGTAGCGACGAGCAGTACTTC.

The rearrangement joins TRBV29-1 to TRBJ2-5, with 16 bases identical to TRBD2. The CDR3 consists of 17 residues. CDR1 is SQVTM, CDR2 ANQGSEA, per germline. V shed 4 bases and J 4 bases; nucleotides not matched to a gene: 9. The CDR3 loop is CSVVFPGLAGGPETQYF. CDR3 coding DNA: TGCAGCGTTGTCTTCCCGGGACTAGCGGGAGGGCCAGAGACCCAGTACTTC.

V and J are TRBV2 and TRBJ1-3; a weak D match, TRBD1 (5 bases). CDR1 and CDR2 from the germline V gene are SNHLY and FYNNEI. The CDR3 is made up of 16 amino acids. Trimming removed 4 bases from V and 0 bases from J, with 13 bases in between. Here the CDR3 DNA reads TGTGCCAGCAGTGCTTACCAGGGCAGCTCTGGAAACACCATATATTTT. Protein sequence: CASSAYQGSSGNTIYF.

The gene calls are TRBV23-1 and TRBJ2-5; possibly TRBD1 for D (6 bases). TRBV23-1 is designated an ORF whose function remains uncertain. The CDR3 is 15 amino acids. V was clipped by 2 bases and J by 0 bases, with 10 bases between them. As DNA, the CDR3 is TGCGCCAGCAGTCAAAGGTGGACAGACCAAGAGACCCAGTACTTC. As protein: CASSQRWTDQETQYF.

This chain uses TRBV28 with TRBJ2-1; 13 bases are a match to TRBD2. The V gene end was trimmed by 6 bases and the J gene end by 10 bases; junction bases not matched to a gene: 9. CDR3 length: 15 amino acids. Germline CDR1 reads MDHEN; CDR2 reads SYDVKM. The CDR3 region has the DNA TGTGCCAGCAGCCTACTAGCGGGAGGGTCTTGGGAGCAGTTCTTC. Protein: CASSLLAGGSWEQFF.

The chain recombines TRBV19 with TRBJ2-1, with D tentatively TRBD1 (7 bases). The CDR3 sequence is 12 residues long. Trimming cost V 9 bases and J 7 bases, with 13 bases left between them. Per the germline V gene, CDR1 is LNHDA and CDR2 is SQIVND (reference sequence). Written as DNA, the CDR3 is TGTGCCAGCTCACAGGGGAGGAATGAGCAGTTCTTC. It is translated as CASSQGRNEQFF. The whole variable domain, filled in from reference TRBV19 and TRBJ2-1, reads DGGITQSPKYLFRKEGQNVTLSCEQNLNHDAMYWYRQDPGQGLRLIYYSQIVNDFQKGDIAEGYSVSREKKESFPLTVTSAQKNPTAFYLCASSQGRNEQFFGPGTRLTVL.

The rearrangement joins TRBV7-3 to TRBJ2-1; perhaps TRBD2 as D (6 bases). Germline CDR1 and CDR2: SGHTA and FQGTGA. The CDR3 consists of 15 residues. Trimming removed 8 bases from V and 0 bases from J, with 14 bases in between. CDR3 loop: CASGSAGSSYNEQFF. The DNA for the CDR3 is TGTGCCAGCGGTTCGGCGGGGAGCTCCTACAATGAGCAGTTCTTC.

The chain uses TRBV7-8 and TRBJ2-5; the match to TRBD2 covers 14 bases. This CDR3 comprises 16 residues. V lost 5 bases and J lost 4; bases outside the gene matches: 6. Germline CDR1 is SGHVS and CDR2 is FQNEAQ. CDR3 amino acids: CASSTAGTSGRETQYF. The CDR3 DNA follows: TGTGCCAGCAGCACAGCCGGGACTAGCGGGAGAGAGACCCAGTACTTC. Using reference TRBV7-8 and TRBJ2-5 for the parts outside the CDR3, the full variable domain is GAGVSQSPRYKVAKRGQDVALRCDPISGHVSLFWYQQALGQGPEFLTYFQNEAQLDKSGLPSDRFFAERPEGSVSTLKIQRTQQEDSAVYLCASSTAGTSGRETQYFGPGTRLLVL.

This rearrangement joins TRBV10-3 to TRBJ2-7; 9 nucleotides align to TRBD1. Germline V gene sequence: CDR1 ENHRY, CDR2 SYGVKD. This CDR3 spans 14 amino acids. J lost 4 bases, V lost 10 bases, and 11 bases had no gene match. CDR3 sequence: CATTRGQGGYEQYF. Here the CDR3 DNA reads TGTGCCACCACTAGGGGACAGGGCGGGTACGAGCAGTACTTC.